Below, one TCR beta chain is given with its context. This specimen comes from a study of T cell changes during pregnancy in multiple sclerosis. Losses at the gene ends were 6 bases for V and 0 bases for J; bases not matched to a gene: 7. This CDR3 is 17 amino acids long. Per germline, CDR1 MNHEY and CDR2 SMNVEV (reference sequence). Profiling relied on immunoSEQ multiplex PCR, and the TCRdb table lists in-frame clones only, not all of them. Of 40,000 to 60,000 clones in the sample, approximately 91% were seen once. The rearrangement links TRBV27 to TRBJ2-6; TRBD1 matches at 8 bases. The TCR comes from a female donor with multiple sclerosis, enrolled in a pregnancy study. The sequences come from CD8+ T cells from peripheral blood mononuclear cells, collected after pregnancy. CDR3 protein: CASRGSQGASGANVLTF. The CDR3 coding sequence is TGTGCCAGCAGGGGGAGCCAGGGGGCCTCTGGGGCCAACGTCCTGACTTTC.